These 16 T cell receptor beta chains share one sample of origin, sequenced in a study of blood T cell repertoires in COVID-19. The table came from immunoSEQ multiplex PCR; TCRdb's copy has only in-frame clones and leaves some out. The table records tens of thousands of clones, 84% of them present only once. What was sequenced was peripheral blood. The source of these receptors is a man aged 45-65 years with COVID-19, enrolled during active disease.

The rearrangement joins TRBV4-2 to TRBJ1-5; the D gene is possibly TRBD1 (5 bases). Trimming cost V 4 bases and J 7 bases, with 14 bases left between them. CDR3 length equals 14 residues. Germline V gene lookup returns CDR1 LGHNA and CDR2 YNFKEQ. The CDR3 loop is CASSLEHGAQPQHF. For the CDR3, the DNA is TGTGCCAGCAGCCTCGAGCATGGGGCGCAGCCCCAGCATTTT.

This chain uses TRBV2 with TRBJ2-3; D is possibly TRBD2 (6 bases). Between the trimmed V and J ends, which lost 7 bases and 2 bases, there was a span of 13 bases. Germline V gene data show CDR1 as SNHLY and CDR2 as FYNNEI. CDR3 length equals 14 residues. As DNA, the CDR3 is TGTGCCAGCATGGTGGGAGGACTCACAGATACGCAGTATTTT. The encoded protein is CASMVGGLTDTQYF.

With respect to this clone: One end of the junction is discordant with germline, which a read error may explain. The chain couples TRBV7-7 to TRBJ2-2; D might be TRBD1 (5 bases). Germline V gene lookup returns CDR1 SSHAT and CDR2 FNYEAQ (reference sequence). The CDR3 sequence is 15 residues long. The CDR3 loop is CASSLSRTSAGELFF. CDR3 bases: TGTGCTAGCAGCTTATCTAGGACATCGGCGGGGGAGCTGTTTTTT.

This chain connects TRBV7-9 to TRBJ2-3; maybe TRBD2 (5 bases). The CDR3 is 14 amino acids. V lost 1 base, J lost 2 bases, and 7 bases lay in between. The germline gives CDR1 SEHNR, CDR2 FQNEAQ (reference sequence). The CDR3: CASSLDGDTDTQYF. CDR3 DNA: TGTGCCAGCAGCTTAGACGGGGACACAGATACGCAGTATTTT.

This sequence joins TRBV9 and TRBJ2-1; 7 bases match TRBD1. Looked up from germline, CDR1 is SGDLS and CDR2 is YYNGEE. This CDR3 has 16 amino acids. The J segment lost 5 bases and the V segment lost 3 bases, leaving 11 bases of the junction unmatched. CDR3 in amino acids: CASSARTGGANNEQFF. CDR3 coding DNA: TGTGCCAGCAGCGCCAGGACAGGTGGGGCCAACAATGAGCAGTTCTTC. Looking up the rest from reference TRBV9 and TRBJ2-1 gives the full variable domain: DSGVTQTPKHLITATGQRVTLRCSPRSGDLSVYWYQQSLDQGLQFLIQYYNGEERAKGNILERFSAQQFPDLHSELNLSSLELGDSALYFCASSARTGGANNEQFFGPGTRLTVL.

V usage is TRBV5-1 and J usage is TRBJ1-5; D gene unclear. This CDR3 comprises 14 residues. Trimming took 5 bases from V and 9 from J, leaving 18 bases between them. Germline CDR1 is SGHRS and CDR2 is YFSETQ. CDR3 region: CASRIGLSSAPQHF. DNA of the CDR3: TGCGCCAGCAGAATTGGCTTATCTAGTGCGCCCCAGCATTTT. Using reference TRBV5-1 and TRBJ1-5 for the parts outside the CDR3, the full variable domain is KAGVTQTPRYLIKTRGQQVTLSCSPISGHRSVSWYQQTPGQGLQFLFEYFSETQRNKGNFPGRFSGRQFSNSRSEMNVSTLELGDSALYLCASRIGLSSAPQHFGDGTRLSIL.

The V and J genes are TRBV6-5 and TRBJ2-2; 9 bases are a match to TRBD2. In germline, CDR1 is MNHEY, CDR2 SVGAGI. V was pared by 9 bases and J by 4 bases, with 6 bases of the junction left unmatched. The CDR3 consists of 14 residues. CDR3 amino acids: CASERGAATGELFF. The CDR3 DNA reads TGTGCCAGTGAGCGGGGGGCGGCCACCGGGGAGCTGTTTTTT.

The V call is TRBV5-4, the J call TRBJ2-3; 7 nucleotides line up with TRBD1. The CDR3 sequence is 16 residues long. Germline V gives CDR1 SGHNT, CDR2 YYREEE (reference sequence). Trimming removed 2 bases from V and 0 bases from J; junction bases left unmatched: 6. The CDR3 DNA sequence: TGTGCCAGCAGCTTTATGAGGGACAGAAGCACAGATACGCAGTATTTT. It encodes CASSFMRDRSTDTQYF.

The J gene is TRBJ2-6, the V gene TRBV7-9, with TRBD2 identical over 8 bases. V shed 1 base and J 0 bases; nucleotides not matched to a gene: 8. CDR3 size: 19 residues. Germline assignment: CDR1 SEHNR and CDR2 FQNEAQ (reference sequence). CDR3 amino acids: CASSLVRGGTYSGANVLTF. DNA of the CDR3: TGTGCCAGCAGCTTAGTTCGGGGGGGCACTTACTCTGGGGCCAACGTCCTGACTTTC.

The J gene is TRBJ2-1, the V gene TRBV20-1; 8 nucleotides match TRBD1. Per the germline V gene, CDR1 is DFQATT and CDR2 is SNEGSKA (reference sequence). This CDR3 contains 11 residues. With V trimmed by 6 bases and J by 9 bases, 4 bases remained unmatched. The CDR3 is CSATGVAEQFF. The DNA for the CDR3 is TGCAGTGCGACAGGGGTGGCTGAGCAGTTCTTC.

In DNA, the CDR3 is TGTGCCAGCAGCTTCCTCCGACTAGCGGGGGGGCTAGGTAATGAGCAGTTCTTC. Its translation is CASSFLRLAGGLGNEQFF. This sequence joins TRBV7-3 and TRBJ2-1; the match to TRBD2 covers 14 bases. CDR1 SGHTA and CDR2 FQGTGA come from the germline V gene. The CDR3 spans 18 residues. Unmatched junction bases numbered 11, after V lost 3 bases and J lost 7 bases.

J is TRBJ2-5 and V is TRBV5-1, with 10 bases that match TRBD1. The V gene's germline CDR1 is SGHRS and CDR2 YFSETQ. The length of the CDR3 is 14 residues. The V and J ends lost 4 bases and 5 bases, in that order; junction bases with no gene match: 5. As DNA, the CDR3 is TGCGCCAGCAGCCCCAGGACAGGGGGGGAGACCCAGTACTTC. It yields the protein CASSPRTGGETQYF.

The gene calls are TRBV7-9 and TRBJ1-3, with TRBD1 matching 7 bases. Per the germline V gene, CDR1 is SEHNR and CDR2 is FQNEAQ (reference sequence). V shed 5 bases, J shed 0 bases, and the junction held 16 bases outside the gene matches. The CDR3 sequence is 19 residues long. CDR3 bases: TGTGCCAGCAGCATACGCTGGGACAGCTTACCTGTCTCTGGAAACACCATATATTTT. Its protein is CASSIRWDSLPVSGNTIYF.

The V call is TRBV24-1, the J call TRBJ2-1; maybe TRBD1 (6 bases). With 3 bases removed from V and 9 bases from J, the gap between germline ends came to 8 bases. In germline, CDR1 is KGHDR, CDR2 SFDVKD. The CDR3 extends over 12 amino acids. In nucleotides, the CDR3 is TGTGCCACCAGTGATAGGGGGTTTGAGCAGTTCTTC. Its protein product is CATSDRGFEQFF.

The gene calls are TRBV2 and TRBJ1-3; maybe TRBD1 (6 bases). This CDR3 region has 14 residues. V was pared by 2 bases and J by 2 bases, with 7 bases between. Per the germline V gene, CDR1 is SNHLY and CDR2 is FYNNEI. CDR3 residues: CASSENRAGNTIYF. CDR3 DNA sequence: TGTGCCAGCAGTGAAAACAGGGCTGGAAACACCATATATTTT.

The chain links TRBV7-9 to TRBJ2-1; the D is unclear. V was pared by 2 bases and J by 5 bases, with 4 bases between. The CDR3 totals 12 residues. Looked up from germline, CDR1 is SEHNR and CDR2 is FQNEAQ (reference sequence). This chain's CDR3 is CASSLLNNEQFF. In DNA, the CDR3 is TGTGCCAGCAGCTTACTAAACAATGAGCAGTTCTTC.